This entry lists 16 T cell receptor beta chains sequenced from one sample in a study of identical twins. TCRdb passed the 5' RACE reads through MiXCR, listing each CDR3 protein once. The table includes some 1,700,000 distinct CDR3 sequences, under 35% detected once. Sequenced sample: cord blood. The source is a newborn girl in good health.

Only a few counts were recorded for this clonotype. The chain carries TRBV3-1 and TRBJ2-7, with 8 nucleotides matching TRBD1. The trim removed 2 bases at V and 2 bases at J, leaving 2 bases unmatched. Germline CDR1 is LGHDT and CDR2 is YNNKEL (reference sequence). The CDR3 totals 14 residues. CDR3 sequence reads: CASSQRGQAYEQYF. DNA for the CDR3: TGTGCCAGCAGCCAAAGGGGACAGGCCTACGAGCAGTACTTC.

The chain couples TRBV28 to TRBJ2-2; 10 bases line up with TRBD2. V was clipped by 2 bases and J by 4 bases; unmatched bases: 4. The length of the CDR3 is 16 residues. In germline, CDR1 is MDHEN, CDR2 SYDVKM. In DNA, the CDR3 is TGTGCCAGCAGTTTACCTAGCGGGAGTGGCACCGGGGAGCTGTTTTTT. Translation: CASSLPSGSGTGELFF.

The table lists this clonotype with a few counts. The CDR3 coding sequence is TGTGCCAGCAGAATCGTAGCGGGGGCATCCCACGAGCAGTACTTC. This encodes CASRIVAGASHEQYF. The chain has TRBV2 and TRBJ2-7; 9 bases are shared with TRBD2. The CDR3 is made up of 15 amino acids. Unmatched junction bases numbered 11, after V lost 6 bases and J lost 5 bases. Germline V gene lookup returns CDR1 SNHLY and CDR2 FYNNEI. The variable domain in full, with the rest retrieved from reference TRBV2 and TRBJ2-7, is EPEVTQTPSHQVTQMGQEVILRCVPISNHLYFYWYRQILGQKVEFLVSFYNNEISEKSEIFDDQFSVERPDGSNFTLKIRSTKLEDSAMYFCASRIVAGASHEQYFGPGTRLTVT.

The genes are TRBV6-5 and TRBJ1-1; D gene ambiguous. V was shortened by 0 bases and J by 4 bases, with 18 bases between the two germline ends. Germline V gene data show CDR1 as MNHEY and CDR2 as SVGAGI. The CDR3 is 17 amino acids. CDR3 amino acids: CASSYSVLPAWGTEAFF. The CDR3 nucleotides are TGTGCCAGCAGTTACTCGGTTCTCCCAGCTTGGGGCACTGAAGCTTTCTTT.

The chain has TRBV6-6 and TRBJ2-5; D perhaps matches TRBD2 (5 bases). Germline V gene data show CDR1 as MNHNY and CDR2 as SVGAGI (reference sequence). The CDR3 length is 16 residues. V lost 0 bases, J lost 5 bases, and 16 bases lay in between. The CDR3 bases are TGTGCCAGCAGTTACTCGAGGACTGGCGGTAGGGAGACCCAGTACTTC. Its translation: CASSYSRTGGRETQYF.

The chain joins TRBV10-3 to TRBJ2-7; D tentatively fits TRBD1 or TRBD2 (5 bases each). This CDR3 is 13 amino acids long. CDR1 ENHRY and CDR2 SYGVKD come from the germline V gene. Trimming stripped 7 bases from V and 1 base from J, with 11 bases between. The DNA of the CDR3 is TGTGCCATCACCAGGGACCCTTCCTACGAGCAGTACTTC. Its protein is CAITRDPSYEQYF.

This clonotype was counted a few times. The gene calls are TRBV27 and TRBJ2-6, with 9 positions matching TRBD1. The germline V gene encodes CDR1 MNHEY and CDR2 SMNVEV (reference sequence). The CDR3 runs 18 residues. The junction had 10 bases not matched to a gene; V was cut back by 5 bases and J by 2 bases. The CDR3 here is CASSIQGALSPGANVLTF. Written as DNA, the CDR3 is TGTGCCAGCAGTATACAGGGGGCGCTATCCCCTGGGGCCAACGTCCTGACTTTC.

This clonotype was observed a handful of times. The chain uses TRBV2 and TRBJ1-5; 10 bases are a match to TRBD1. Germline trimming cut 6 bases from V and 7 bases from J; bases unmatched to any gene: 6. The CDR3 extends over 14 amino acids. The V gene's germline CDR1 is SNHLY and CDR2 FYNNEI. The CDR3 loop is CASRRGQGSQPQHF. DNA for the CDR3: TGTGCCAGCAGGCGGGGACAGGGGAGCCAGCCCCAGCATTTT.

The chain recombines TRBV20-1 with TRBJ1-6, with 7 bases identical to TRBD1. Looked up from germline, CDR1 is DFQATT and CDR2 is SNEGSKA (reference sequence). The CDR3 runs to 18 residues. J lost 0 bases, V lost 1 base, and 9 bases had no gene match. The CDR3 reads CSARAGQALGSYNSPLHF. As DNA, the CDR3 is TGCAGTGCTAGAGCCGGACAGGCGTTGGGCTCCTATAATTCACCCCTCCACTTT.

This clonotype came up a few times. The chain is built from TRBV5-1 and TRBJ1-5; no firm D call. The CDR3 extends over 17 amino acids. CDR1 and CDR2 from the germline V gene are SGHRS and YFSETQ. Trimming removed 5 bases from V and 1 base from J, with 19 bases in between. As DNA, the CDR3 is TGCGCCAGCAGTTACGGGTTAAGTCAAACAAGCAATCAGCCCCAGCATTTT. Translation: CASSYGLSQTSNQPQHF.

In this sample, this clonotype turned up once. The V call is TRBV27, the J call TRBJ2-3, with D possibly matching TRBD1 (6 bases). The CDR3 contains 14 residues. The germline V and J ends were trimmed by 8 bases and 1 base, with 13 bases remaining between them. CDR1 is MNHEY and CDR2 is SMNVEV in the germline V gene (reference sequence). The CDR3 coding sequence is TGTGCCAGCCGCATGGCAGGGGGCACAGATACGCAGTATTTT. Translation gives CASRMAGGTDTQYF.

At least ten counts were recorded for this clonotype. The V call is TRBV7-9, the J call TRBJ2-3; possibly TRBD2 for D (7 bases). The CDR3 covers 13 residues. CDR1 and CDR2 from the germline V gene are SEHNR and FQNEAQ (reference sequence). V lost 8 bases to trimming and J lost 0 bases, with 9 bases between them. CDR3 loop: CASGRGSTDTQYF. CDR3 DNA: TGTGCCAGCGGGAGGGGGAGCACAGATACGCAGTATTTT.

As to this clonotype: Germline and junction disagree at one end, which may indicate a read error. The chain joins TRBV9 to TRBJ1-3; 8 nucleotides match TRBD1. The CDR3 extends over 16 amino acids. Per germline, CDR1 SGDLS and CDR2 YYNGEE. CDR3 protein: CASSPTGALSGNTVYF. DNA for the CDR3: TGTGCCAGCAGCCCGACAGGGGCTCTCTCTGGAAACACCGTATATTTT.

The CDR3, as DNA: TGTGCCAGCAGCCAAACTAACAATGAGCAGTACTTC. Amino acids: CASSQTNNEQYF. The chain carries TRBV4-2 and TRBJ2-5, with no clear D. The CDR3 runs to 12 residues. V shed 2 bases and J shed 11 bases, with 12 bases lying between them. Per germline, CDR1 LGHNA and CDR2 YNFKEQ.

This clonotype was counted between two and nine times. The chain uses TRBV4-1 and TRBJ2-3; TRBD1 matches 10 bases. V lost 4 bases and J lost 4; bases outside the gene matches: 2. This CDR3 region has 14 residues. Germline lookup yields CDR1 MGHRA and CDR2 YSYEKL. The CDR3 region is CASSRGTGADTQYF. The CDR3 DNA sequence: TGCGCCAGCAGCCGCGGGACAGGGGCAGATACGCAGTATTTT.

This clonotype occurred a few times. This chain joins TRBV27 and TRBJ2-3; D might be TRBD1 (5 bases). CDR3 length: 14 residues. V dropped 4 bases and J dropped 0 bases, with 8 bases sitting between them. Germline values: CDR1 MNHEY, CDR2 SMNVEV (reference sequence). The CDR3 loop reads CASSSQGSTDTQYF. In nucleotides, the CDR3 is TGTGCCAGCAGTTCCCAGGGAAGCACAGATACGCAGTATTTT.